The 27 T cell receptor beta chains listed next were all sequenced from one sample in a study of regulatory T cells in long-lasting Graves disease. Investigators prepared the TCR beta libraries by applying iRepertoire HTBI primers and Arm-PCR of CDR3 regions. TCRdb called the multiplex PCR reads again in MiXCR, with one record for every CDR3 protein. The repertoire holds 420,000 or so distinct CDR3 sequences, with around 15% as singletons. Time point given: newly diagnosed GD, antithyroid drugs for less than 3 months. After RNA was extracted from PBMCs, the TCR library was made from it. In addition, the sample was reused for a study of T cells in Graves' hyperthyroidism and ophthalmopathy.

The source was peripheral blood mononuclear cells (PBMCs), collected at new diagnosis, from a patient treated with antithyroid drugs. The receptors were sampled from a woman under 30 with Graves disease.

This clonotype was detected a few times. The chain employs TRBV20-1 and TRBJ2-1, with TRBD1 matching over 8 bases. This CDR3 comprises 15 residues. Germline CDR1 reads DFQATT; CDR2 reads SNEGSKA (reference sequence). The V gene end was trimmed by 6 bases and the J gene end by 2 bases; junction bases not matched to a gene: 9. The CDR3 loop is CSASRPGGPYNEQFF. CDR3 sequence (DNA): TGCAGTGCCTCGCGCCCAGGGGGCCCCTACAATGAGCAGTTCTTC.

A word on this clonotype: A much larger clone differs from this one at a single base, so this may be a read error. The chain has TRBV5-5 and TRBJ2-1; no clear D. The J call is uncertain, as TRBJ2-7 better fits the DNA end. Germline loops: CDR1 SGHKS, CDR2 YYEKEE (reference sequence). The CDR3 is made up of 14 amino acids. CDR3 nucleotides: TGTGCCAGCAGCTTGGGCGGACCGATCGATGAGCAGTACTTC. It encodes CASSLGGPIDEQYF.

This clonotype was seen ten or more times. The genes are TRBV2 and TRBJ2-7, with 11 bases that match TRBD2. CDR1 is SNHLY and CDR2 is FYNNEI in the germline V gene. J was trimmed by 4 bases and V by 8 bases; bases with no gene match: 7. This CDR3 has 14 amino acids. The DNA for the CDR3 is TGTGCCAGCGGCGCTACTAGCGGGAGTTACGAGCAGTACTTC. Amino acids: CASGATSGSYEQYF.

The table lists this clonotype with many counts. This chain connects TRBV20-1 to TRBJ2-2; D may be TRBD1 or TRBD2 (5 bases each). Trimming took off 7 bases at V and 0 bases at J, with 12 bases between the two ends. CDR3 size: 14 residues. Per the germline V gene, CDR1 is DFQATT and CDR2 is SNEGSKA (reference sequence). The CDR3 region has the DNA TGCAGTGTTCAGGGAGTAGCGAACACCGGGGAGCTGTTTTTT. As protein: CSVQGVANTGELFF.

This rearrangement joins TRBV6-2 or TRBV6-3 to TRBJ1-5, with D tentatively TRBD1 (5 bases). CDR1 MNHEY and CDR2 SVGEGT come from the germline V gene. V lost 2 bases and J lost 2, with 22 bases in between. This CDR3 has 19 residues. Here the CDR3 DNA reads TGTGCCAGCAGTTACAGAGGGACCGGCTTTGCGATCGGCAATCAGCCCCAGCATTTT. This encodes CASSYRGTGFAIGNQPQHF.

This clonotype was seen ten or more times. The CDR3 bases are TGTGCCAGCAGCTTAACGCCTAGCACAGATACGCAGTATTTT. Translated, it gives CASSLTPSTDTQYF. The V gene is TRBV7-3, the J gene TRBJ2-3; D call uncertain. The V gene's germline CDR1 is SGHTA and CDR2 FQGTGA. V lost 0 bases, J lost 0 bases, and 4 bases lay in between. The CDR3 extends over 14 amino acids.

This clonotype was counted ten times or more. The chain combines TRBV20-1 with TRBJ2-1; 12 nucleotides match TRBD2. V shed 3 bases, J shed 5 bases, and the junction held 14 bases outside the gene matches. CDR1 is DFQATT, CDR2 SNEGSKA, per germline (reference sequence). This CDR3 has 18 amino acids. The CDR3 DNA reads TGCAGTGCTAGGTCCCTAGCGGGAGGGCCGAGTATCCACAATGAGCAGTTCTTC. This sequence encodes CSARSLAGGPSIHNEQFF.

CDR3 coding DNA: TGTGCCAGCAGACCATTAGTCCCTGTGAACACTGAAGCTTTCTTT. Its translation: CASRPLVPVNTEAFF. V gene TRBV12-3 or TRBV12-4 combines with J gene TRBJ1-1; no clear D gene. This CDR3 has 15 amino acids. V was clipped by 6 bases and J by 0 bases, with 14 bases between them.

Of note for this clonotype: A much more abundant neighbour one base away suggests this may be a read error. This chain joins TRBV6-2 or TRBV6-3 and TRBJ2-7, with 8 bases that match TRBD2. V shed 6 bases, J shed 7 bases, and the junction held 17 bases outside the gene matches. The CDR3 runs to 16 residues. Germline CDR1 reads MNHEY; CDR2 reads SVGEGT. Written as DNA, the CDR3 is TGTGCCAGCAGCTACGGCGGGGCGGGAGGATACAATGAGCAGTACTTC. Its protein product is CASSYGGAGGYNEQYF.

This clonotype was picked up many times. The gene calls are TRBV2 and TRBJ1-1; D might be TRBD1 (5 bases). Germline V gene sequence: CDR1 SNHLY, CDR2 FYNNEI. CDR3 size: 15 residues. V was clipped by 2 bases and J by 2 bases, with 12 bases between them. The CDR3 nucleotides read TGTGCCAGCAGTGAACAGACAGCCCGAAACACTGAAGCTTTCTTT. Residues: CASSEQTARNTEAFF.

The sample holds a few counts of this clonotype. The V gene is TRBV19, the J gene TRBJ1-5; TRBD1 is a possible D gene (6 bases). Trimming stripped 5 bases from V and 3 bases from J, with 14 bases between. The CDR3 extends over 15 amino acids. Germline V gives CDR1 LNHDA, CDR2 SQIVND (reference sequence). This CDR3 is CASSRTGIPNQPQHF. The CDR3 nucleotides are TGTGCCAGTAGTCGCACAGGGATCCCCAATCAGCCCCAGCATTTT.

A few counts support this clonotype. The rearrangement links TRBV6-1 to TRBJ2-5; D uncertain. The germline CDR1 and CDR2 sequences are MNHNS and SASEGT. Trimming stripped 6 bases from V and 3 bases from J, with 17 bases between. There are 15 residues in the CDR3. The CDR3 region has the DNA TGTGCCAGCAGGCCATCAATGGTAGCTGAAGAGACCCAGTACTTC. It translates to CASRPSMVAEETQYF.

This clonotype was picked up many times. The rearrangement uses TRBV28 and TRBJ1-2; no definite D call. From germline, CDR1 is MDHEN and CDR2 SYDVKM. The CDR3 is 11 amino acids. The ends were cut back, 8 bases at V and 8 bases at J, with 12 bases in the middle. The CDR3 DNA is TGTGCCAGCGGAAGTCGGTCGGGCTACACCTTC. It encodes CASGSRSGYTF.

This clonotype was detected many times. This chain joins TRBV2 and TRBJ2-1; 13 bases agree with TRBD2. Losses at the gene ends were 8 bases for V and 6 bases for J; bases not matched to a gene: 13. CDR1 is SNHLY, CDR2 FYNNEI, per germline. This CDR3 is built from 17 residues. The CDR3 region is CASSVGRLAGGRNEQFF. The CDR3 DNA is TGTGCCAGCTCAGTGGGGAGACTAGCGGGAGGTCGCAATGAGCAGTTCTTC.

This clonotype occurred many times. This chain links TRBV2 with TRBJ1-2; D perhaps matches TRBD1 (6 bases). This CDR3 spans 13 amino acids. Trimming left V 6 bases short and J 8 bases short, with 16 bases between. Germline lookup yields CDR1 SNHLY and CDR2 FYNNEI. CDR3 region: CASSARQDLGYTF. CDR3 bases: TGTGCCAGCAGCGCCAGACAGGACCTGGGCTACACCTTC.

This clonotype appeared many times. Here the CDR3 DNA reads TGTGCCAGCAGCCGGACAGGGGTTCAGCCCCAGCATTTT. Translating it yields CASSRTGVQPQHF. This chain links TRBV12-3 or TRBV12-4 with TRBJ1-5; 9 bases align to TRBD1. The CDR3 covers 13 residues. J lost 6 bases, V lost 6 bases, and 3 bases had no gene match.

This clonotype was detected only a few times. V and J are TRBV2 and TRBJ1-4, with no clear D. Germline V lookup: CDR1 SNHLY, CDR2 FYNNEI. V lost 11 bases to trimming and J lost 5 bases, with 12 bases between them. The CDR3 spans 12 residues. CDR3 amino acids: CASREPNEKLFF. In nucleotides, the CDR3 is TGTGCCTCACGGGAACCCAATGAAAAACTGTTTTTT.

This clonotype was seen at least ten times. V gene TRBV28 combines with J gene TRBJ2-7, with 7 bases lining up with TRBD1. CDR1 and CDR2 from the germline V gene are MDHEN and SYDVKM. The junction had 10 bases not matched to a gene; V was cut back by 6 bases and J by 5 bases. This CDR3 has 14 amino acids. CDR3 DNA: TGTGCCAGCAGCCTTCGGAAAGGGGGCCACGAGCAGTACTTC. This translates into CASSLRKGGHEQYF.

The chain couples TRBV29-1 to TRBJ2-1; D might be TRBD1 or TRBD2, each matching 5 bases. Germline loops: CDR1 SQVTM, CDR2 ANQGSEA. This CDR3 is 14 amino acids long. Trimming left V 6 bases short and J 5 bases short, with 17 bases between. The CDR3 sequence is CSVGTSSPHNEQFF. The CDR3 nucleotides read TGCAGCGTGGGGACCTCATCCCCCCACAATGAGCAGTTCTTC.

The V and J genes are TRBV3-1 and TRBJ2-3, with TRBD1 identical over 7 bases. The CDR3 is 22 residues long. Germline V lookup: CDR1 LGHDT, CDR2 YNNKEL (reference sequence). V lost 0 bases and J lost 1; bases outside the gene matches: 22. CDR3 sequence reads: CASSQEMDIGENDRAGTDTQYF. CDR3 DNA sequence: TGTGCCAGCAGCCAAGAAATGGATATCGGCGAAAATGACAGGGCGGGCACAGATACGCAGTATTTT.

This clonotype was observed a handful of times. The chain is built from TRBV30 and TRBJ2-7; 10 positions agree with TRBD2. The CDR3 has 15 amino acids. V trimming: 3 bases; J trimming: 2 bases; junction bases outside the gene matches: 7. In germline, CDR1 is GTSNPN, CDR2 SVGIG (reference sequence). In DNA form, the CDR3 reads TGTGCCTGGAGGGTAGCGGGAGGAGTTACCTACGAGCAGTACTTC. Translated: CAWRVAGGVTYEQYF.

The chain combines TRBV6-1 with TRBJ2-1, with D perhaps matching TRBD2 (6 bases). Germline V gene sequence: CDR1 MNHNS, CDR2 SASEGT. The CDR3 spans 13 residues. The V end was cut by 6 bases, the J end by 8 bases, with 14 bases between. CDR3 nucleotide sequence: TGTGCCAGCAGAGATGGGACTCGCTATGAGCAGTTCTTC. It codes for CASRDGTRYEQFF.

This clonotype has a handful of counts. J is TRBJ1-2 and V is TRBV27; a weak D match, TRBD1 (6 bases). V lost 6 bases and J 7 bases, leaving 24 bases between the germline ends. The germline V gene has CDR1 MNHEY and CDR2 SMNVEV (reference sequence). The CDR3 length is 16 residues. The CDR3 region is CASSMKGLLGGAGYTF. DNA for the CDR3: TGTGCCAGCAGCATGAAAGGCCTTTTGGGGGGCGCTGGCTACACCTTC.

This clonotype was seen repeatedly, ten times or more. The rearrangement uses TRBV7-2 and TRBJ2-7; weak D call: TRBD2 (6 bases). The V end was cut by 7 bases, the J end by 2 bases, with 18 bases between. Germline loops: CDR1 SGHTA, CDR2 FQGNSA. The CDR3 runs to 15 residues. CDR3 coding DNA: TGTGCCAGCACCTATGTCGACGGGAGCCCCTACGAGCAGTACTTC. It is translated as CASTYVDGSPYEQYF.

There are a few counts of this clonotype. V gene TRBV5-1 combines with J gene TRBJ2-2; 7 positions agree with TRBD2. The V gene end was trimmed by 4 bases and the J gene end by 1 base; junction bases not matched to a gene: 10. This CDR3 region has 17 residues. The germline gives CDR1 SGHRS, CDR2 YFSETQ. The DNA for the CDR3 is TGCGCCAGCAGCATCCTGGGCGGGAGAGGGAACACCGGGGAGCTGTTTTTT. Its translation: CASSILGGRGNTGELFF. The complete variable domain, with remaining parts taken from reference TRBV5-1 and TRBJ2-2, reads KAGVTQTPRYLIKTRGQQVTLSCSPISGHRSVSWYQQTPGQGLQFLFEYFSETQRNKGNFPGRFSGRQFSNSRSEMNVSTLELGDSALYLCASSILGGRGNTGELFFGEGSRLTVL.

The chain uses TRBV2 and TRBJ2-7; maybe TRBD2 (6 bases). Per germline, CDR1 SNHLY and CDR2 FYNNEI. This CDR3 spans 13 amino acids. V lost 7 bases and J 2 bases, leaving 12 bases between the germline ends. Here the CDR3 reads CASTPTRTYEQYF. The DNA for the CDR3 is TGTGCCAGCACCCCGACTAGAACCTACGAGCAGTACTTC.

About this clonotype: One base away lies a much larger clone, so this may be a sequencing read error. The rearrangement links TRBV30 to TRBJ2-1; D might be TRBD2 (7 bases). The CDR3 covers 14 residues. CDR1 and CDR2 from the germline V gene are GTSNPN and SVGIG (reference sequence). The CDR3 nucleotides read TGTACCTGGAGTGTACGGGGGGCGCGCAATGAGCAGTTCTTC. It codes for CTWSVRGARNEQFF. Full variable domain (rest looked up from reference TRBV30 and TRBJ2-1): SQTIHQWPATLVQPVGSPLSLECTVEGTSNPNLYWYRQAAGRGLQLLFYSVGIGQISSEVPQNLSASRPQDRQFILSSKKLLLSDSGFYLCTWSVRGARNEQFFGPGTRLTVL.